The 31 T cell receptor beta chains listed next were all sequenced from one sample in a study of Graves' ophthalmopathy and Graves' hyperthyroidism. The authors amplified TCR beta CDR3 regions, and they did so from RNA transcripts for repertoire sequencing. Following a first-round RT-PCR that used HTBI primers, a second-round multiplex PCR was carried out. From the multiplex PCR reads, TCRdb called clonotypes with MiXCR, one entry per CDR3 protein. The sample lists around 590,000 distinct CDR3 sequences; just under 40% were seen once. Source material: peripheral blood or thyroid tissue (not recorded which). All receptors come from an adult man with Graves' hyperthyroidism.

The table lists this clonotype with many counts. V gene TRBV2 combines with J gene TRBJ1-5; 7 bases are shared with TRBD1. The V and J ends lost 7 bases and 7 bases, in that order; junction bases with no gene match: 7. Germline CDR1 is SNHLY and CDR2 is FYNNEI. This CDR3 region has 13 residues. CDR3 in amino acids: CASTPQGQQPQHF. DNA for the CDR3: TGTGCCAGCACCCCACAGGGACAGCAGCCCCAGCATTTT.

This chain connects TRBV27 to TRBJ1-1; D not certain. Germline loops: CDR1 MNHEY, CDR2 SMNVEV (reference sequence). This CDR3 comprises 14 residues. Between the trimmed V and J ends, which lost 6 bases and 1 base, there was a span of 12 bases. CDR3 sequence (DNA): TGTGCCAGCAGAACGGGCAGGAGGAACACTGAAGCTTTCTTT. Translation gives CASRTGRRNTEAFF.

The chain uses TRBV6-5 and TRBJ2-7, with D perhaps assigned TRBD1 or TRBD2 (5 bases each). Per the germline V gene, CDR1 is MNHEY and CDR2 is SVGAGI. CDR3 length: 16 amino acids. The V gene lost 5 bases and the J gene lost 2 bases, with 19 bases spanning the gap. This CDR3 is CASSHLIRDGAYEQYF. The CDR3 nucleotides are TGTGCCAGCAGTCACTTGATCCGGGACGGTGCCTACGAGCAGTACTTC.

The sample holds one count of this clonotype. The junction and the germline gene differ at one end; a read error may be behind it. V and J are TRBV7-3 and TRBJ2-2; 10 nucleotides match TRBD2. The germline V gene has CDR1 SGHTA and CDR2 FQGTGA. The CDR3 sequence is 17 residues long. The CDR3 reads CASSHSLAGAFTGELFF. The CDR3, as DNA: TGCGCCAGCAGCCACTCTCTAGCGGGGGCCTTTACCGGGGAGCTGTTTTTT.

The V gene is TRBV19, the J gene TRBJ2-5, with 9 bases identical to TRBD2. Looked up from germline, CDR1 is LNHDA and CDR2 is SQIVND (reference sequence). The V and J ends lost 4 bases and 2 bases, in that order; junction bases with no gene match: 2. CDR3 size: 14 residues. The CDR3 DNA sequence: TGTGCCAGTAGTAGCGGGAGGGCTCAAGAGACCCAGTACTTC. Its protein is CASSSGRAQETQYF.

This clonotype has only one observation. The final CDR3 position lacks the conserved phenylalanine or tryptophan, pointing to a likely read error. The chain recombines TRBV2 with TRBJ2-7, with D possibly matching TRBD1 (5 bases). V lost 5 bases, J lost 5 bases, and 16 bases lay in between. The CDR3 totals 14 residues. Germline values: CDR1 SNHLY, CDR2 FYNNEI. As DNA, the CDR3 is TGTGCCAGCAGTCGCAGGAACAGGTCCCACGAGCAGTACCTC. This translates into CASSRRNRSHEQYL.

Worth noting for this clonotype: This may come from a read error, since a much larger clone is one base off. The V and J genes are TRBV5-1 and TRBJ1-2; possibly TRBD1 for D (6 bases). This CDR3 contains 12 residues. The V and J ends lost 3 bases and 8 bases respectively, with 11 bases between them. CDR1 SGHRS and CDR2 YFSETQ come from the germline V gene. CDR3 protein: CASSSQGQGYTF. CDR3 nucleotides: TGCGCCAGCAGCTCTCAGGGGCAAGGCTACACCTTC. Based on the CDR3 plus reference TRBV5-1 and TRBJ1-2, the full variable domain is KAGVTQTPRYLIKTRGQQVTLSCSPISGHRSVSWYQQTPGQGLQFLFEYFSETQRNKGNFPGRFSGRQFSNSRSEMNVSTLELGDSALYLCASSSQGQGYTFGSGTRLTVV.

For the CDR3, the DNA is TGCAGCGTTCTTACGGTACAGATGTATGGCTACACCTTC. Its translation: CSVLTVQMYGYTF. The chain is built from TRBV29-1 and TRBJ1-2; no reliable D call. V lost 5 bases to trimming and J lost 5 bases, with 15 bases between them. Looked up from germline, CDR1 is SQVTM and CDR2 is ANQGSEA. The CDR3 length is 13 residues.

CDR3 sequence: CAQPDTGSDQPQHF. In DNA form, the CDR3 reads TGTGCCCAACCGGACACGGGGTCGGATCAGCCCCAGCATTTT. This rearrangement joins TRBV24-1 to TRBJ1-5; D may be TRBD1 (5 bases). The CDR3 covers 14 residues. The germline V and J ends were trimmed by 12 bases and 5 bases, with 19 bases remaining between them. Germline lookup yields CDR1 KGHDR and CDR2 SFDVKD.

This clonotype has a count of ten or more. This chain links TRBV19 with TRBJ1-1, with D tentatively TRBD1 (5 bases). This CDR3 has 15 amino acids. From germline, CDR1 is LNHDA and CDR2 SQIVND (reference sequence). The V end was cut by 8 bases, the J end by 1 base, with 17 bases between. The CDR3 region is CASGHQGVKNTEAFF. The CDR3 DNA is TGTGCCAGTGGTCACCAGGGTGTTAAGAACACTGAAGCTTTCTTT.

This chain joins TRBV7-2 and TRBJ2-7; D perhaps matches TRBD1 (5 bases). Per the germline V gene, CDR1 is SGHTA and CDR2 is FQGNSA. Trimming left V 4 bases short and J 7 bases short, with 23 bases between. The CDR3 contains 16 residues. The CDR3 sequence: CASSSKPTAPYNEQYF. The CDR3 DNA reads as TGTGCCAGCAGCTCCAAGCCGACAGCTCCCTACAATGAGCAGTACTTC.

This clonotype has a count of ten or more. V gene TRBV7-3 combines with J gene TRBJ2-2; TRBD1 agrees at 8 bases. Germline V CDR1 and CDR2: SGHTA, FQGTGA. The CDR3 runs to 15 residues. J was trimmed by 5 bases and V by 1 base; bases with no gene match: 3. CDR3 region: CASSLKTGETGELFF. Written as DNA, the CDR3 is TGTGCCAGCAGCTTAAAGACAGGGGAAACCGGGGAGCTGTTTTTT.

This clonotype was counted a single time. The junction and the germline gene differ at one end; a read error may be behind it. This chain uses TRBV7-8 with TRBJ2-7, with D perhaps TRBD1 (6 bases). The CDR3 spans 13 residues. Germline loops: CDR1 SGHVS, CDR2 FQNEAQ. The chain's CDR3 is CAGSQDRAYEQYF. The CDR3 region has the DNA TGTGCCGGCAGCCAGGACAGAGCCTACGAGCAGTACTTC.

The V gene is TRBV5-1, the J gene TRBJ2-7; D is tentatively TRBD1 or TRBD2 (5 bases each). The CDR3 consists of 16 residues. V lost 1 base and J lost 7, with 21 bases in between. Germline V CDR1 and CDR2: SGHRS, YFSETQ. The CDR3 bases are TGCGCCAGCAGCTTGAGTTCCGGGGCAGCCAATGGGGAGCAGTACTTC. Its protein product is CASSLSSGAANGEQYF.

Worth noting for this clonotype: A much bigger clone sits one base away, suggesting this may be a read error. V gene TRBV12-3 or TRBV12-4 combines with J gene TRBJ2-5, with TRBD1 matching over 7 bases. CDR3 length equals 14 residues. The CDR3 coding sequence is TGTGTCAGCAGTACCGGGACAGAGCAAGAGACCCAGTACTTC. Translated: CVSSTGTEQETQYF.

The chain employs TRBV12-3 or TRBV12-4 and TRBJ1-1; a weak D match, TRBD1 (5 bases). The CDR3 spans 17 residues. The V end was cut by 2 bases, the J end by 11 bases, with 27 bases between. In DNA, the CDR3 is TGTGCCAGCAGTTTAATGGGGAGCGTTGGGGCCACCAGTCGGGCTTTCTTT. It translates to CASSLMGSVGATSRAFF.

Comments on this clonotype: A read error is possible here, since a much larger clone lies one base away. The genes are TRBV7-9 and TRBJ2-5, with D uncertain. This CDR3 contains 14 residues. Germline V gives CDR1 SEHNR, CDR2 FQNEAQ (reference sequence). DNA of the CDR3: TGCGCCAGCACCCAAGTGAAAGGGTTTGAGACCCAGTACTTC. It yields the protein CASTQVKGFETQYF. The complete variable domain, with remaining parts taken from reference TRBV7-9 and TRBJ2-5, reads DTGVSQNPRHKITKRGQNVTFRCDPISEHNRLYWYRQTLGQGPEFLTYFQNEAQLEKSRLLSDRFSAERPKGSFSTLEIQRTEQGDSAMYLCASTQVKGFETQYFGPGTRLLVL.

This clonotype was observed a handful of times. The chain employs TRBV9 and TRBJ1-3; weak D call: TRBD1 (6 bases). CDR3 size: 17 residues. The V end was cut by 0 bases, the J end by 0 bases, with 13 bases between. Germline CDR1 reads SGDLS; CDR2 reads YYNGEE. CDR3 DNA sequence: TGTGCCAGCAGCGTAGGGGCAGGGGTTTACTCTGGAAACACCATATATTTT. It codes for CASSVGAGVYSGNTIYF.

This clonotype came up many times. This sequence joins TRBV20-1 and TRBJ1-6, with D possibly being TRBD1 (6 bases). V lost 0 bases and J 8 bases, leaving 17 bases between the germline ends. Per germline, CDR1 DFQATT and CDR2 SNEGSKA (reference sequence). The CDR3 extends over 16 amino acids. DNA of the CDR3: TGCAGTGCTAGAGATCCCATTGGGGGGGGCGATTCACCCCTCCACTTT. The encoded protein is CSARDPIGGGDSPLHF.

This chain uses TRBV18 with TRBJ2-6; D ambiguous. Trimming pared 3 bases from V and 4 bases from J, leaving 10 bases between. Germline CDR1 KGHSH, CDR2 LQKENI. This CDR3 comprises 15 residues. CDR3 in DNA: TGTGCCAGCTCACCCACGAGGACCGGGGCCAACGTCCTGACTTTC. This gives the protein CASSPTRTGANVLTF. The whole variable domain, remainder taken from reference TRBV18 and TRBJ2-6, is NAGVMQNPRHLVRRRGQEARLRCSPMKGHSHVYWYRQLPEEGLKFMVYLQKENIIDESGMPKERFSAEFPKEGPSILRIQQVVRGDSAAYFCASSPTRTGANVLTFGAGSRLTVL.

This clonotype was counted many times. The gene calls are TRBV7-9 and TRBJ1-4; 9 bases fit TRBD1. V lost 5 bases, J lost 10 bases, and 8 bases stayed unmatched. The germline CDR1 and CDR2 sequences are SEHNR and FQNEAQ (reference sequence). CDR3 length: 14 amino acids. CDR3 bases: TGTGCCAGCAGCCCAGGGACAGGGCGGGGAAAACTGTTTTTT. Translated: CASSPGTGRGKLFF.

This chain joins TRBV18 and TRBJ1-3; the match to TRBD1 covers 9 bases. This CDR3 is built from 15 residues. J was trimmed by 0 bases and V by 8 bases; bases with no gene match: 5. The germline V gene has CDR1 KGHSH and CDR2 LQKENI. The CDR3 bases are TGTGCCAGCAGGACAGGGGTCCTCTCTGGAAACACCATATATTTT. It codes for CASRTGVLSGNTIYF.

This clonotype was counted ten times or more. The chain recombines TRBV11-2 with TRBJ2-7, with D perhaps given as TRBD1 or TRBD2 (5 bases each). Germline loops: CDR1 SGHAT, CDR2 FQNNGV. Trimming pared 5 bases from V and 3 bases from J, leaving 14 bases between. This CDR3 has 14 residues. CDR3: CASSQWDGDYEQYF. DNA for the CDR3: TGTGCCAGCAGCCAATGGGACGGGGACTACGAGCAGTACTTC. Full variable domain (rest looked up from reference TRBV11-2 and TRBJ2-7): EAGVAQSPRYKIIEKRQSVAFWCNPISGHATLYWYQQILGQGPKLLIQFQNNGVVDDSQLPKDRFSAERLKGVDSTLKIQPAKLEDSAVYLCASSQWDGDYEQYFGPGTRLTVT.

This clonotype has a count of ten or more. The chain employs TRBV7-2 and TRBJ2-2; D call uncertain. Germline lookup yields CDR1 SGHTA and CDR2 FQGNSA. Trimming left V 5 bases short and J 2 bases short, with 15 bases between. The CDR3 contains 16 residues. The CDR3 region is CASSPLSHLNTGELFF. CDR3 DNA sequence: TGTGCCAGCAGCCCCCTCAGTCATCTCAACACCGGGGAGCTGTTTTTT.

The rearrangement links TRBV6-6 to TRBJ1-5, with 7 bases identical to TRBD1. V lost 6 bases to trimming and J lost 2 bases; unmatched junction nucleotides: 10. CDR1 MNHNY and CDR2 SVGAGI come from the germline V gene (reference sequence). The CDR3 runs to 16 residues. The CDR3 DNA sequence: TGTGCCAGCAGGCCCGCTAACAGGGGCCGCAATCAGCCCCAGCATTTT. It encodes CASRPANRGRNQPQHF.

This clonotype was detected once. V is TRBV7-9 and J is TRBJ2-7, with 12 bases fitting TRBD2. The J call may not be correct, given that the DNA end is closer to TRBJ2-5. Germline-derived CDR1 and CDR2 are SEHNR and FQNEAQ (reference sequence). This CDR3 contains 16 residues. In DNA, the CDR3 is TGTGCCAGCAGCCTAACGACTAGCGGGAGCTGGGAGACCCAGTACTTC. Its protein product is CASSLTTSGSWETQYF.

The chain joins TRBV20-1 to TRBJ2-5; possible D gene TRBD2, 6 bases. The CDR3 consists of 15 residues. Germline CDR1 and CDR2: DFQATT and SNEGSKA (reference sequence). V lost 3 bases to trimming and J lost 5 bases, with 19 bases between them. CDR3 loop: CSASGPWRAGETQYF. The CDR3 nucleotides are TGCAGTGCTAGTGGTCCCTGGAGGGCCGGGGAGACCCAGTACTTC.

The chain combines TRBV2 with TRBJ2-7; D is undetermined. V was cut by 6 bases and J by 5 bases, with 8 bases left in between. The germline V gene has CDR1 SNHLY and CDR2 FYNNEI. CDR3 length: 11 amino acids. CDR3 nucleotides: TGTGCCAGCAGGGGGATCGACGAGCAGTACTTC. Residues: CASRGIDEQYF.

The table lists this clonotype with a few counts. V usage is TRBV6-5 and J usage is TRBJ2-7, with TRBD1 matching over 9 bases. The V segment lost 3 bases and the J segment 5 bases; nucleotides outside the gene matches: 8. This CDR3 is 15 amino acids long. CDR1 MNHEY and CDR2 SVGAGI come from the germline V gene. The CDR3 reads CASSYGQGSPHEQYF. Written as DNA, the CDR3 is TGTGCCAGCAGTTATGGACAGGGGAGTCCCCACGAGCAGTACTTC.

This clonotype has more than one count but fewer than ten. The chain recombines TRBV5-4 with TRBJ1-2; D is unclear. The CDR3 is made up of 14 amino acids. The V end was cut by 3 bases, the J end by 4 bases, with 13 bases between. Germline V lookup: CDR1 SGHNT, CDR2 YYREEE (reference sequence). The CDR3 here is CASSSTPTVYGYTF. The CDR3 nucleotides read TGTGCCAGCAGCTCGACACCCACGGTCTATGGCTACACCTTC. Based on the CDR3 plus reference TRBV5-4 and TRBJ1-2, the full variable domain is ETGVTQSPTHLIKTRGQQVTLRCSSQSGHNTVSWYQQALGQGPQFIFQYYREEENGRGNFPPRFSGLQFPNYSSELNVNALELDDSALYLCASSSTPTVYGYTFGSGTRLTVV.

This clonotype was observed a few times. The rearrangement links TRBV7-8 to TRBJ2-4; D perhaps matches TRBD1 (5 bases). Germline V CDR1 and CDR2: SGHVS, FQNEAQ. CDR3 size: 16 residues. The V end was cut by 1 base, the J end by 0 bases, with 10 bases between. The DNA of the CDR3 is TGTGCCAGCAGCTTAGGCGACAGCATAGCCAAAAACATTCAGTACTTC. This gives the protein CASSLGDSIAKNIQYF.